This T cell receptor (beta chain) derives from a study of T cells in Graves' hyperthyroidism and ophthalmopathy. Study at large: The authors collected peripheral blood at initial diagnosis, before any treatment.

The CDR3 sequence is 17 residues long. Germline assignment: CDR1 KGHDR and CDR2 SFDVKD. V lost 0 bases and J 7 bases, leaving 19 bases between the germline ends. Remarks on this clonotype: Its antigen is not known.

From RNA transcripts, TCR beta CDR3 regions were amplified. First-round RT-PCR targeting the TCR CDR3 was performed with the HTBI primer set. In TCRdb, the multiplex PCR reads were re-called with MiXCR into one record per CDR3 protein. The sample shows some 600,000 distinct CDR3 sequences, over 11% of them seen only once. Overall study findings and caveats: Researchers found most expanded thyroid clonotypes above 0.001 in blood as well. Ophthalmopathy onset followed model prediction by a median approximately 6.2 months.

The sample was blood. This receptor was taken from a woman aged 30 to 39 with Graves' hyperthyroidism that later progressed to Graves' ophthalmopathy. The genes are TRBV24-1 and TRBJ2-3; D may correspond to TRBD1 or TRBD2 (6 bases each). The CDR3 DNA is TGTGCCACCAGTGATTTGAGGGGGACTGTCGGTGAAAATACGCAGTATTTT. Protein: CATSDLRGTVGENTQYF.